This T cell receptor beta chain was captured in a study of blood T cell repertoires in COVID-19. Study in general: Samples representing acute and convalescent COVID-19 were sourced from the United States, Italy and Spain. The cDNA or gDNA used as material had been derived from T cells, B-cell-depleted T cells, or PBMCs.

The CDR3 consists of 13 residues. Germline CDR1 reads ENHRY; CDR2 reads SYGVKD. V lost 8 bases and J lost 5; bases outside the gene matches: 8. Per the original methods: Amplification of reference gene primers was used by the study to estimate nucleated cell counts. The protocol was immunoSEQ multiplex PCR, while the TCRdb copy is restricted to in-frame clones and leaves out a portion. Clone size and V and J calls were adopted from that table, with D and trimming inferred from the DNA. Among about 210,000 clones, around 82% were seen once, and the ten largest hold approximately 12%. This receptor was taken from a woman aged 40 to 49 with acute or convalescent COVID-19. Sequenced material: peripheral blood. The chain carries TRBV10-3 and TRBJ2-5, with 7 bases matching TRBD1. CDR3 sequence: CAIGTATKETQYF. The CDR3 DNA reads TGTGCCATCGGGACAGCTACCAAGGAGACCCAGTACTTC.